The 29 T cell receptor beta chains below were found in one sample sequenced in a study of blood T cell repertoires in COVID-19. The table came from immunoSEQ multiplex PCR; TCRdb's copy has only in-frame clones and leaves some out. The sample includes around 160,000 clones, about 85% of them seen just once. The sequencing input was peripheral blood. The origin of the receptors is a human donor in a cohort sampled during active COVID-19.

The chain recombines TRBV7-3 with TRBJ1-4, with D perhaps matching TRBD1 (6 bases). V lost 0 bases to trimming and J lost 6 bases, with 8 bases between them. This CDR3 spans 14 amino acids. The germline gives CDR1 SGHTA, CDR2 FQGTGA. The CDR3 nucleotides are TGTGCCAGCAGCTTAACAGGGGGAGATGAAAAACTGTTTTTT. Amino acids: CASSLTGGDEKLFF. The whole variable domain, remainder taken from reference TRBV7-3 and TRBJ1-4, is GAGVSQTPSNKVTEKGKYVELRCDPISGHTALYWYRQSLGQGPEFLIYFQGTGAADDSGLPNDRFFAVRPEGSVSTLKIQRTERGDSAVYLCASSLTGGDEKLFFGSGTQLSVL.

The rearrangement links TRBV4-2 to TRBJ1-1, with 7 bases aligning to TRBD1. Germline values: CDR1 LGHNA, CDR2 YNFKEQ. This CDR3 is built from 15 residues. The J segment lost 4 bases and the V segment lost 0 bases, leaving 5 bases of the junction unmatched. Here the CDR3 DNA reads TGTGCCAGCAGCCAAGATGGGACAGATCCCACTGAAGCTTTCTTT. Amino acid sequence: CASSQDGTDPTEAFF.

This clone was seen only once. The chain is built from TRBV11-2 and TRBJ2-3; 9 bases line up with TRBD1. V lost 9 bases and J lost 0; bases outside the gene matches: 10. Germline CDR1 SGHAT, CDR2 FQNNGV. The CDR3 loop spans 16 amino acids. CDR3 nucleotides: TGTGCCAGTCATAAACGGACAGGGGCTAGCACAGATACGCAGTATTTT. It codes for CASHKRTGASTDTQYF.

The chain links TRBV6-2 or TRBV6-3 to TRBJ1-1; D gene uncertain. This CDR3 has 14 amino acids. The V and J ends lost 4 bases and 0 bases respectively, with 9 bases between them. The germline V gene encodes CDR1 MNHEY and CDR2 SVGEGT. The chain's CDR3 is CASSSRAMNTEAFF. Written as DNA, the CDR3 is TGTGCCAGCAGTTCTCGAGCCATGAACACTGAAGCTTTCTTT.

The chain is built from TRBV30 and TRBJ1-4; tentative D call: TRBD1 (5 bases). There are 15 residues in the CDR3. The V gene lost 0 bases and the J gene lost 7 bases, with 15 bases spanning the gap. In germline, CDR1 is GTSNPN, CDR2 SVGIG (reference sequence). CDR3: CAWSVNNLRGEKLFF. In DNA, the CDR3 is TGTGCCTGGAGTGTTAACAATTTAAGGGGTGAAAAACTGTTTTTT.

CDR3 bases: TGTGCCAGCAATACGGGCAATCAGCCCCAGCATTTT. Translation: CASNTGNQPQHF. The rearrangement joins TRBV7-9 to TRBJ1-5; D remains ambiguous. Germline CDR1 SEHNR, CDR2 FQNEAQ (reference sequence). Trimming removed 7 bases from V and 2 bases from J, with 6 bases in between. The CDR3 contains 12 residues. Using reference TRBV7-9 and TRBJ1-5 for the parts outside the CDR3, the full variable domain is DTGVSQNPRHKITKRGQNVTFRCDPISEHNRLYWYRQTLGQGPEFLTYFQNEAQLEKSRLLSDRFSAERPKGSFSTLEIQRTEQGDSAMYLCASNTGNQPQHFGDGTRLSIL.

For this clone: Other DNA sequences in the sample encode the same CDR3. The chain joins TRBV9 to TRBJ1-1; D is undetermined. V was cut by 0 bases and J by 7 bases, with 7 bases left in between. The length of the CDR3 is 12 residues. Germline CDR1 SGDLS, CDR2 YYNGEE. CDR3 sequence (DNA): TGTGCCAGCAGCGTAGGGGGAGGTGAAGCTTTCTTT. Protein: CASSVGGGEAFF.

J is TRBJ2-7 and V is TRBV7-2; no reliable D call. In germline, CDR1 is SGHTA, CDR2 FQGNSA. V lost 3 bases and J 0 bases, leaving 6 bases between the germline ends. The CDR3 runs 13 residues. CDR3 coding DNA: TGTGCCAGCAGCTTTGCCAGCTCCTACGAGCAGTACTTC. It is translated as CASSFASSYEQYF.

Here the CDR3 reads CASSVGPGAYGYTF. DNA for the CDR3: TGTGCCAGCAGTGTAGGGCCAGGGGCCTATGGCTACACCTTC. V is TRBV6-4 and J is TRBJ1-2; weak D call: TRBD1 (6 bases). CDR3 length equals 14 residues. Between the trimmed V and J ends, which lost 4 bases and 4 bases, there was a span of 13 bases. Germline loops: CDR1 MRHNA, CDR2 SNTAGT.

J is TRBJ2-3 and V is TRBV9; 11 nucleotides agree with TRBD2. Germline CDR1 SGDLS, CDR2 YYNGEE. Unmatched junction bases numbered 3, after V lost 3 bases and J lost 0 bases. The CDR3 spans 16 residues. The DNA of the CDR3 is TGTGCCAGCAGCGCACTAGCGGGAGTTAGCACAGATACGCAGTATTTT. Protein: CASSALAGVSTDTQYF.

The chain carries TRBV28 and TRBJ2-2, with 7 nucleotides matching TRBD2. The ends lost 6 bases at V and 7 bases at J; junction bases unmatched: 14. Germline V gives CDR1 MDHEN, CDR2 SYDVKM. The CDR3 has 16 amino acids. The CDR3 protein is CASRQGASGGYGELFF. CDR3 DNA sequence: TGTGCCAGCAGACAAGGAGCTAGCGGAGGTTACGGGGAGCTGTTTTTT.

CDR3 sequence (DNA): TGTGCCAGCAGCTTACCCAGGGACAGGGGGCTTGACGAGCAGTACTTC. Translated: CASSLPRDRGLDEQYF. V usage is TRBV7-3 and J usage is TRBJ2-7; 12 bases fit TRBD1. CDR3 length: 16 amino acids. The V and J ends lost 2 bases and 5 bases, in that order; junction bases with no gene match: 7. The germline gives CDR1 SGHTA, CDR2 FQGTGA.

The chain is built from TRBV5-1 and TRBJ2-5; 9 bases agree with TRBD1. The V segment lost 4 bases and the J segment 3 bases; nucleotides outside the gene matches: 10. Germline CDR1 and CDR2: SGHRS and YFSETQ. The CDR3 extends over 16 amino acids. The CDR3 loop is CASSPTPGQGEETQYF. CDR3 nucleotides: TGCGCCAGCAGCCCAACCCCGGGACAGGGAGAAGAGACCCAGTACTTC.

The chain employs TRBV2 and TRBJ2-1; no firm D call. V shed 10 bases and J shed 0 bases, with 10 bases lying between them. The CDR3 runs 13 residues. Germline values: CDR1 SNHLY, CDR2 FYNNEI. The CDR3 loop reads CATSLSSYNEQFF. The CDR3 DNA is TGTGCCACATCGCTGAGCTCCTACAATGAGCAGTTCTTC.

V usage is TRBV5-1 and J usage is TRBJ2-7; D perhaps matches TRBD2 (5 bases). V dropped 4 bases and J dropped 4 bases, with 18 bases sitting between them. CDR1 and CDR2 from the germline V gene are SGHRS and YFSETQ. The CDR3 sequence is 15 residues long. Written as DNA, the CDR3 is TGCGCCAGCAGCCTCCCGGACTCAGGCAAGTACGAGCAGTACTTC. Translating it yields CASSLPDSGKYEQYF.

CDR3 in DNA: TGCGCCAGCAGCCCACCCTGGGGCCGGACGAACACTGAAGCTTTCTTT. Translating it yields CASSPPWGRTNTEAFF. This chain joins TRBV4-1 and TRBJ1-1; D possibly corresponds to TRBD1 (5 bases). V shed 4 bases and J shed 1 base, with 16 bases lying between them. Germline values: CDR1 MGHRA, CDR2 YSYEKL. The CDR3 runs 16 residues.

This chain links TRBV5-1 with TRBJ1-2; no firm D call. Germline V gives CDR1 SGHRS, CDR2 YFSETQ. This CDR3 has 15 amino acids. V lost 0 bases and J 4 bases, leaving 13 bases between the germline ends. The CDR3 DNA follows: TGCGCCAGCAGCTTGGCCGAGGGTTTCGTCTATGGCTACACCTTC. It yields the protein CASSLAEGFVYGYTF.

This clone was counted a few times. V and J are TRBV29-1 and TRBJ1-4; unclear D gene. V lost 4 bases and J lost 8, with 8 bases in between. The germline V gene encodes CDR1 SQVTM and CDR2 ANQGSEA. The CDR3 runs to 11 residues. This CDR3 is CSVGSMEKLFF. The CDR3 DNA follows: TGCAGCGTTGGGAGTATGGAAAAACTGTTTTTT.

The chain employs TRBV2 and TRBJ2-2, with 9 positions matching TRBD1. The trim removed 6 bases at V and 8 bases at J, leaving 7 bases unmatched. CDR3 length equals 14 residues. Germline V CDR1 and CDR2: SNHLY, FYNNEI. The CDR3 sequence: CASRGQGRRGELFF. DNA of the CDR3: TGTGCCAGCAGGGGACAGGGTCGGCGAGGGGAGCTGTTTTTT.

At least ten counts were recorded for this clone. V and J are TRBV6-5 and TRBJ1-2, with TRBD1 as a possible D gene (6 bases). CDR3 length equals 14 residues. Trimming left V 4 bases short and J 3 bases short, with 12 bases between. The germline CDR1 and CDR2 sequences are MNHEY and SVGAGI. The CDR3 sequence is CASSWTAVDYGYTF. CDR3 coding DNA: TGTGCCAGCAGTTGGACAGCGGTGGACTATGGCTACACCTTC.

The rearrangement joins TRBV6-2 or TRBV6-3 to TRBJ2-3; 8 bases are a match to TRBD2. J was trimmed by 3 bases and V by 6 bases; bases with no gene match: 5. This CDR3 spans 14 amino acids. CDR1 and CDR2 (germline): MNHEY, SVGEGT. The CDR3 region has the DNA TGTGCCAGCAGCCCGGGACTAGGGACAGATACGCAGTATTTT. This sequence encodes CASSPGLGTDTQYF.

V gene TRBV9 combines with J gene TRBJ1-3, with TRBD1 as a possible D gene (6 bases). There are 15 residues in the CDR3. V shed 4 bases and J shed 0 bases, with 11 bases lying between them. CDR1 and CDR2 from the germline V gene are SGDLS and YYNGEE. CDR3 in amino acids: CASSTGTVSGNTIYF. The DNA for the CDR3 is TGTGCCAGCAGCACAGGGACGGTCTCTGGAAACACCATATATTTT.

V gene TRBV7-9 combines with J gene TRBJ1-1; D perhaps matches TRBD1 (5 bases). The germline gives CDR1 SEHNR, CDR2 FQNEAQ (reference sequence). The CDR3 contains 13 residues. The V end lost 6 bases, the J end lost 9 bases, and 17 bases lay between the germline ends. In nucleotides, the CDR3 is TGTGCCAGCAGTAGTACGACAGATTCAAAAGCTTTCTTT. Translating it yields CASSSTTDSKAFF. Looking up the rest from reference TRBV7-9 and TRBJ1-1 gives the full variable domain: DTGVSQNPRHKITKRGQNVTFRCDPISEHNRLYWYRQTLGQGPEFLTYFQNEAQLEKSRLLSDRFSAERPKGSFSTLEIQRTEQGDSAMYLCASSSTTDSKAFFGQGTRLTVV.

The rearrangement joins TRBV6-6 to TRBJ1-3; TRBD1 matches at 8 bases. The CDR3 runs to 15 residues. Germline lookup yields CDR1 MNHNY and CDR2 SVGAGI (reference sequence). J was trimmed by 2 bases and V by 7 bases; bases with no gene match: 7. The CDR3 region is CASTPLGQAGNTIYF. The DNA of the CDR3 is TGTGCCAGCACTCCCCTGGGACAGGCTGGAAACACCATATATTTT.

The CDR3 sequence: CASSRQDTSYEQYF. The CDR3 DNA reads as TGTGCCAGCAGCAGGCAGGACACCTCCTACGAGCAGTACTTC. The rearrangement uses TRBV7-2 and TRBJ2-7; D is possibly TRBD1 (5 bases). With 5 bases removed from V and 0 bases from J, the gap between germline ends came to 11 bases. The CDR3 runs 14 residues. Germline V gene lookup returns CDR1 SGHTA and CDR2 FQGNSA. The full variable domain, completed using reference TRBV7-2 and TRBJ2-7, is GAGVSQSPSNKVTEKGKDVELRCDPISGHTALYWYRQSLGQGLEFLIYFQGNSAPDKSGLPSDRFSAERTGGSVSTLTIQRTQQEDSAVYLCASSRQDTSYEQYFGPGTRLTVT.

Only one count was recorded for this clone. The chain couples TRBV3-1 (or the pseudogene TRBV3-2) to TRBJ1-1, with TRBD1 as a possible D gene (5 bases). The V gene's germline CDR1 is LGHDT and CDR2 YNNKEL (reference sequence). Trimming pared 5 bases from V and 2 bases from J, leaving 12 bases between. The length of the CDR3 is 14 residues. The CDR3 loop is CASSYRQSNTEAFF. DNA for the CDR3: TGTGCCAGCAGCTATAGACAGTCTAACACTGAAGCTTTCTTT.

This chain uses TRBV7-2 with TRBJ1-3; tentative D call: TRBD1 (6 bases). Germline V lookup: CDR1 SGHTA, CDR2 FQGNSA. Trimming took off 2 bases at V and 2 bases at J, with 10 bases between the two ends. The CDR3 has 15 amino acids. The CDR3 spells CASSLRTGTGNTIYF. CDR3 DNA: TGTGCCAGCAGCTTACGAACAGGGACTGGAAACACCATATATTTT.

As DNA, the CDR3 is TGTGCCACCCGACAGTTTTATAATTCACCCCTCCACTTT. Translation: CATRQFYNSPLHF. The J gene is TRBJ1-6, the V gene TRBV2, with D possibly matching TRBD1 (5 bases). The CDR3 is made up of 13 amino acids. V was clipped by 10 bases and J by 4 bases, with 11 bases between them. CDR1 SNHLY and CDR2 FYNNEI come from the germline V gene.

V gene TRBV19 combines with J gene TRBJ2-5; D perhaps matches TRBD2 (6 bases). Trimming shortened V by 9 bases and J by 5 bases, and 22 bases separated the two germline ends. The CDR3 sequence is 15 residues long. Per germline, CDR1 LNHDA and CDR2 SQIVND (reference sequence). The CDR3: CASTWTGVRGETQYF. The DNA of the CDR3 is TGTGCCAGCACTTGGACGGGGGTCCGGGGCGAGACCCAGTACTTC.